The present TCR beta chain was sequenced within a study of blood T cell repertoires in COVID-19. Study in general: Both acute and convalescent COVID-19 samples were obtained from the United States, Italy and Spain. Sample material is recorded as cDNA or gDNA derived from T cells, B-cell-depleted T cells, or PBMCs.

The CDR3 length is 14 residues. TCRdb's table, derived via immunoSEQ multiplex PCR, lists solely in-frame clones and lacks some. Found here are fewer than 600,000 clones, nearly 90% of them singletons; the top ten hold roughly 0.92%. The receptor was isolated from a man aged 18 to 29 with COVID-19, enrolled during active disease. Sequencing was carried out using peripheral blood. This sequence joins TRBV12-2 and TRBJ2-7; TRBD2 is the table's D call and was not checked against the DNA. TRBV12-2 corresponds to a pseudogene. DNA for the CDR3: TGTGCACGATTAAGGGCTTCGGGGTATCACGAGCAGTACTTC. Translation: CARLRASGYHEQYF.